This T cell receptor beta chain was captured in a study of PD-L1 blockade in urothelial cancer. The overall study: Patients went on atezolizumab around 2014, receiving 1,200 mg intravenously every 3 weeks. Once treatment had started, blood was analyzed at 3 weeks (second dose) and again at 6 weeks. Median T cell yield from blood was roughly 150,000. Findings and caveats of the study: Enhanced expansion of tumor-associated blood clones at 3 weeks characterized durable-benefit patients.

As for time point: pretreatment peripheral blood. Trimming removed 8 bases at V and 4 bases at J, with 20 bases between. The CDR3 spans 15 residues. Germline lookup yields CDR1 MNHEY and CDR2 SMNVEV (reference sequence). As concerns this clone: Its target is unknown.

The protocol was immunoSEQ multiplex PCR, while the TCRdb copy is restricted to in-frame clones and leaves out a portion. The sample consists of more than 55,000 clones, roughly four fifths of them appearing once. The receptor was derived from a man in his sixties or seventies with urothelial cancer. The gene calls are TRBV27 and TRBJ1-2, with TRBD1 as a possible D gene (5 bases). The sample here was PBMCs, taken around atezolizumab (anti-PD-L1) treatment. For the CDR3, the DNA is TGTGCCAGCGGTGGTGGGGGGAGGGTAACCTATGGCTACACCTTC. Translation gives CASGGGGRVTYGYTF.